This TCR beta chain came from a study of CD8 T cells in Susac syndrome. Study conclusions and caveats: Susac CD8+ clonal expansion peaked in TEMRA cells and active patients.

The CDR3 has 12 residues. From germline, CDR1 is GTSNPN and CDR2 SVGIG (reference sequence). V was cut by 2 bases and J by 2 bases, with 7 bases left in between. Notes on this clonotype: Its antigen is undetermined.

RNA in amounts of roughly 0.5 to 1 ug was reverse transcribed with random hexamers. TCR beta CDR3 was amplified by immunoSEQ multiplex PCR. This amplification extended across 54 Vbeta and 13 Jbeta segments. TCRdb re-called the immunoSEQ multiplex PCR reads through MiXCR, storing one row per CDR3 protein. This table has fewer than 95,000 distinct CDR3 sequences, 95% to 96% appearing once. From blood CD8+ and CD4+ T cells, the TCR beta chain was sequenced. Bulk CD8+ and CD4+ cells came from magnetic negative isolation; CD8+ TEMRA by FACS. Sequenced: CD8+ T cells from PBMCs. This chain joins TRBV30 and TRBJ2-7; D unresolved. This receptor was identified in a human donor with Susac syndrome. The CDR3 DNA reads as TGTGCCTGGAGTCCCCGCACCTACGAGCAGTACTTC. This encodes CAWSPRTYEQYF.